These T cell receptor beta chains were read from a single sample in a study of blood T cell repertoires in COVID-19. Clones were sequenced by immunoSEQ multiplex PCR, and TCRdb holds only the in-frame ones, with some missing. The sample lists some 520,000 clones; about 91% were seen once. The specimen was peripheral blood. The receptors shown here come from a young man with COVID-19, enrolled during active disease. Each CDR3 is given with its conserved first and last residue. A D gene is named only where the DNA matches it firmly. Size tells how often a clone was seen (once, few, many) or the class of an expanded clone, and some rows leave it out.

cdr3_aa	cdr3_nt	j_call	cdr3_length	clone_size	v_call	d_call
CASSTSGTAYEQYF	TGTGCCAGCAGCACCTCCGGGACAGCCTACGAGCAGTACTTC	TRBJ2-7	14	.	TRBV5-4	TRBD1
CASSIWDSDNNEQFF	TGTGCCAGTAGTATATGGGATAGCGACAACAATGAGCAGTTCTTC	TRBJ2-1	15	.	TRBV19	.
CASLTRAGEANEQFF	TGTGCCAGCTTGACTCGAGCAGGGGAAGCGAATGAGCAGTTCTTC	TRBJ2-1	15	.	TRBV18	.
CASSVDVRDTKYNEQFF	TGTGCCAGCAGCGTAGACGTCCGGGACACCAAGTACAATGAGCAGTTCTTC	TRBJ2-1	17	once	TRBV7-6	.
CASSGGASGQETQYF	TGTGCCAGCAGCGGGGGCGCTAGCGGCCAAGAGACCCAGTACTTC	TRBJ2-5	15	.	TRBV9	TRBD2
CASSQSHSARGPTGELFF	TGCGCCAGCAGCCAATCCCACAGCGCCAGGGGGCCAACCGGGGAGCTGTTTTTT	TRBJ2-2	18	.	TRBV4-1	TRBD1
CASSFVAGVNEQFF	TGTGCCAGCAGCTTCGTGGCGGGAGTCAATGAGCAGTTCTTC	TRBJ2-1	14	.	TRBV11-2	TRBD2
CASMLAATDTQYF	TGTGCCAGCATGCTAGCGGCCACAGATACGCAGTATTTT	TRBJ2-3	13	.	TRBV6-5	TRBD2
CSVVHRGQGRDTQYF	TGCAGCGTTGTGCATCGGGGACAGGGTCGGGATACGCAGTATTTT	TRBJ2-3	15	.	TRBV29-1	TRBD1
CASSRLAGGMDTQYF	TGTGCCAGCAGCCGACTAGCGGGAGGGATGGATACGCAGTATTTT	TRBJ2-3	15	.	TRBV3-1/TRBV3-2	TRBD2
CASSYLSDRGDGYTF	TGTGCCAGCAGTTACCTTTCGGACAGGGGGGATGGCTACACCTTC	TRBJ1-2	15	.	TRBV6-5	TRBD1
CASSSRLGGEEKLFF	TGTGCCAGCAGCAGTCGATTAGGGGGCGAAGAAAAACTGTTTTTT	TRBJ1-4	15	once	TRBV5-5	TRBD1
CASSLRPVSYEQYF	TGTGCCAGCAGCTTGAGGCCGGTCTCCTACGAGCAGTACTTC	TRBJ2-7	14	.	TRBV21-1	.
CASKTGYRAAFF	TGTGCCAGCAAGACAGGGTATCGCGCGGCTTTCTTT	TRBJ1-1	12	.	TRBV2	TRBD1